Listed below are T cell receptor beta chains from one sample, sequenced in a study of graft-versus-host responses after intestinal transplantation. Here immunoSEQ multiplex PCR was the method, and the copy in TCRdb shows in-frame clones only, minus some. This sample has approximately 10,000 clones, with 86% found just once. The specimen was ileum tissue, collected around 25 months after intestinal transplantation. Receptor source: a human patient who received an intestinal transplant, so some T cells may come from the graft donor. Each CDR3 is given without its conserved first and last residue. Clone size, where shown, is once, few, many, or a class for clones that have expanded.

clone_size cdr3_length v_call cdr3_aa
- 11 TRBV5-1 ASSSSGRNEQY
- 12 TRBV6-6 ASRLASVENEQF
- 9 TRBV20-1 SAGLNSPLH
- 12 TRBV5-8 ASSRGQMNTEAF
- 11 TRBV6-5 ASSYDGNQPQH
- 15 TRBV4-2 ASSQDRPHTSSYEQY
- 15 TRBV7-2 ASSLFWGVSYNSPLH
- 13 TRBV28 ASSLVVTSTDTQY
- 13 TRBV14 ASSQGVPPLYEQY
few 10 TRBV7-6 ASSLDRGSQY
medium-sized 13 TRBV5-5 ASSLGGASNQPQH
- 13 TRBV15 ATSRGTGASYEQY
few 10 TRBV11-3 ASSHGGNEQF
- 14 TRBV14 ASSQAFATYNSPLH
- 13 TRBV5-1 ASSLYVDEPGELF
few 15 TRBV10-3 AISGPPGAGGPNEQF
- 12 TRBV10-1 ASSQGRKTYGYT
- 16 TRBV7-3 ASSPVGVTSGSTGELF
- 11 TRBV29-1 SATWGVGEKLF
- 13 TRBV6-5 ASSYFAGGDNEQF
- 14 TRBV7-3 ASSLWARDRGGGYT
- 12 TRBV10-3 AISESMSGNTIY
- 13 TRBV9 ASSVGGGLDHEQY
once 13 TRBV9 ASSTGLAVPNEQF
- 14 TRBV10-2 ASSESLAGGRNEQF
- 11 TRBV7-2 ASTRLDTGELF
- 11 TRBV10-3 AITEPWQDTQY
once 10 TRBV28 ASKDDQEAQY
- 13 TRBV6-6 ASSYWGGSTDTQY
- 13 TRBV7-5 ATQGRDSRIGELF
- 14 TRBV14 ASSQVQGSNTGELF
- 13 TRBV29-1 SVDLAASSYNEQF
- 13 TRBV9 ASSASGSGSQPQH
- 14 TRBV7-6 ASSPMAGRDNSPLH
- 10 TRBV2 ASSEGDTPQH
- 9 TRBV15 ATSASGEQY
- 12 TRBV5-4 ASSSRTGANIQY
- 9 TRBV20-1 SARGDTEAF
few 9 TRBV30 AWSPNYGYT
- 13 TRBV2 ASRELLQGEYEQY
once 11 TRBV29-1 SVESGTGNTIY
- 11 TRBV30 AWSPQGGQPQH
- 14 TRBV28 ASRPAGTGGSYEQY
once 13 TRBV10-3 AIRKEGPNTGELF
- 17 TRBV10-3 AISEESASAAIAKNIQY
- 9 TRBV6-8 ASSDFWELF
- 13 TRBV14 ASSQVRAGSETQY
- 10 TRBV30 AWSRGENEQY
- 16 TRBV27 ASPPPGAPRLGGSPLH
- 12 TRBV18 ASSPGTLGETQY
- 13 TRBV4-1 ASSHMWDNNYGYT
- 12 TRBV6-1 ASSEWGSGTEAF
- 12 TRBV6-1 ASIEGSGGNTIY
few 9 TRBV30 AWQRGYGYT
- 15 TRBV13 ASSLTLGPPSTDTQY
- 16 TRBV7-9 ASIPLGRGLSSGNTIY
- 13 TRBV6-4 ASSDSAGAATEAF
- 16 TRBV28 ASTTRRGGRAFYNEQF
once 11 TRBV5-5 ASSPYREDGYT